This TCR beta chain came from a study of OX40 agonist ivuxolimab in advanced cancers. About the research overall: Ivuxolimab doses were 0.01, 0.1, 0.3, 1.5, 3 or 10 mg/kg every 2 weeks.

Blood got drawn at baseline, again on cycle 4 day 1, and then on cycle 7 day 1. The CDR3 totals 16 residues. The trim removed 3 bases at V and 2 bases at J, leaving 6 bases unmatched. Germline V lookup: CDR1 SGHRS, CDR2 YFSETQ. Profiled with immunoSEQ multiplex PCR; TCRdb holds only in-frame clones, not every one. The table has around 53,000 clones, approximately 84% seen once; the top ten hold less than 15%. The chain combines TRBV5-1 with TRBJ2-2; the match to TRBD2 covers 8 bases. The material sequenced was CD4+ or CD8+ T cells sorted from blood, taken in a trial of the OX40 agonist ivuxolimab. This sequence originates from an adult with an advanced solid tumor such as melanoma, head and neck, liver or kidney cancer. Here the CDR3 DNA reads TGCGCCAGCAGCTCCTCTAGCGGGCTAAACACCGGGGAGCTGTTTTTT. Encoded protein: CASSSSSGLNTGELFF.